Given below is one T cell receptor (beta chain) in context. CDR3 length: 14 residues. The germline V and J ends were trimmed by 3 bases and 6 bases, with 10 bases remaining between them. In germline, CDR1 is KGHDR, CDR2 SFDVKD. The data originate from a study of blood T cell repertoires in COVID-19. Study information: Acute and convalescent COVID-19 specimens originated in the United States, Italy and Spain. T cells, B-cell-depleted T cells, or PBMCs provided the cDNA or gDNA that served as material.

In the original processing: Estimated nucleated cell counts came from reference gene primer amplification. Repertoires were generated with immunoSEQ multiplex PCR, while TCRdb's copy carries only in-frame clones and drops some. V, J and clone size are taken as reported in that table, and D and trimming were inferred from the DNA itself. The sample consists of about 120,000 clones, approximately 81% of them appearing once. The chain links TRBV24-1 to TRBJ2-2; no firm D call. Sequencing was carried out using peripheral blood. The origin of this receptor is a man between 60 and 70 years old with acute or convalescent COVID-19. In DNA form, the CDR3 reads TGTGCCACCAGTGATGGGTCCAGCGCCGGGGAGCTGTTTTTT. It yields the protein CATSDGSSAGELFF.